Each of the 17 T cell receptor beta chains below was sequenced from the same sample in a study of shared clonotypes between healthy human individuals. Clones were read by immunoSEQ multiplex PCR, and TCRdb kept only the in-frame ones, dropping some. The sample holds about 980,000 clones, over 60% seen once. Sequencing input: memory CD4+ T cells sorted from blood. Stated subset: CD45RA-negative fraction. Receptors were obtained from a young man in good health.

The chain joins TRBV6-1 to TRBJ2-2, with D unclear. The CDR3 sequence is 14 residues long. Germline CDR1 and CDR2: MNHNS and SASEGT. Trimming cost V 5 bases and J 4 bases, with 11 bases left between them. In nucleotides, the CDR3 is TGTGCCAGCAGTACCGAACATAGCACCGGGGAGCTGTTTTTT. It is translated as CASSTEHSTGELFF.

The V and J genes are TRBV5-6 and TRBJ2-3; D possibly uses TRBD1 or TRBD2 (5 bases each). V shed 0 bases and J shed 2 bases, with 10 bases lying between them. Germline lookup yields CDR1 SGHDT and CDR2 YYEEEE. The CDR3 loop spans 15 amino acids. The CDR3 DNA sequence: TGTGCCAGCAGCTTGGTTGGGGGAAACACAGATACGCAGTATTTT. Protein: CASSLVGGNTDTQYF.

V is TRBV30 and J is TRBJ2-7; the match to TRBD1 covers 8 bases. The germline gives CDR1 GTSNPN, CDR2 SVGIG (reference sequence). The CDR3 runs 13 residues. V was pared by 4 bases and J by 4 bases, with 6 bases of the junction left unmatched. CDR3 bases: TGTGCCTGGAAGACAGGGGCTTATTACGAGCAGTACTTC. The encoded protein is CAWKTGAYYEQYF.

The chain links TRBV28 to TRBJ2-7; D remains ambiguous. Germline CDR1 is MDHEN and CDR2 is SYDVKM. This CDR3 contains 13 residues. The V end was cut by 2 bases, the J end by 2 bases, with 7 bases between. CDR3 sequence: CASSLRQPYEQYF. The CDR3 DNA is TGTGCCAGCAGTTTAAGGCAGCCCTACGAGCAGTACTTC.

This clone was seen a few times. This rearrangement joins TRBV27 to TRBJ1-2; maybe TRBD1 (6 bases). V lost 6 bases, J lost 2 bases, and 16 bases lay in between. Germline CDR1 reads MNHEY; CDR2 reads SMNVEV (reference sequence). The CDR3 contains 15 residues. The CDR3 DNA sequence: TGTGCCAGCAGACAGGGCTTAATAGGCAACTATGGCTACACCTTC. Translating it yields CASRQGLIGNYGYTF.

V and J are TRBV5-5 and TRBJ1-6; D unresolved. Germline V CDR1 and CDR2: SGHKS, YYEKEE (reference sequence). The CDR3 covers 14 residues. V was cut by 1 base and J by 18 bases, with 20 bases left in between. CDR3 in DNA: TGTGCCAGCAGCTTGTCCTATAATCCCGCCCCGAACCACTTT. Amino acid sequence: CASSLSYNPAPNHF.

CDR3: CASSSTRREQYF. CDR3 sequence (DNA): TGTGCCAGCAGTTCAACCCGCCGCGAGCAGTACTTC. The genes are TRBV6-1 and TRBJ2-7; D unclear. Germline V CDR1 and CDR2: MNHNS, SASEGT. The CDR3 has 12 amino acids. V lost 5 bases and J 6 bases, leaving 11 bases between the germline ends.

This chain joins TRBV18 and TRBJ1-1; no clear D. Germline CDR1 reads KGHSH; CDR2 reads LQKENI. The CDR3 is made up of 16 amino acids. V lost 2 bases and J 3 bases, leaving 16 bases between the germline ends. DNA of the CDR3: TGTGCCAGCTCACCAGCAGGTCCGGCTACCCACACTGAAGCTTTCTTT. Its translation: CASSPAGPATHTEAFF.

On this clone itself: The sample carries other DNA sequences with the same CDR3. The V and J genes are TRBV30 and TRBJ1-1; D gene ambiguous. The germline V gene has CDR1 GTSNPN and CDR2 SVGIG (reference sequence). This CDR3 contains 14 residues. V lost 0 bases, J lost 2 bases, and 10 bases lay in between. CDR3 sequence reads: CAWSVGSTNTEAFF. The CDR3 DNA follows: TGTGCCTGGAGTGTAGGCAGCACTAACACTGAAGCTTTCTTT.

The CDR3 DNA sequence: TGTGCCAGCAGTACGAGGGATTACGAGCAGTACTTC. It translates to CASSTRDYEQYF. This sequence joins TRBV2 and TRBJ2-7, with D perhaps matching TRBD2 (5 bases). Germline assignment: CDR1 SNHLY and CDR2 FYNNEI. The CDR3 extends over 12 amino acids. V was clipped by 5 bases and J by 4 bases, with 9 bases between them.

This clone was detected only once. The chain links TRBV14 to TRBJ2-6; D uncertain. The CDR3 runs 16 residues. V was shortened by 4 bases and J by 0 bases, with 10 bases between the two germline ends. Per germline, CDR1 SGHDN and CDR2 FVKESK. Written as DNA, the CDR3 is TGTGCCAGCAGCCCAGTCAGGAACTCTGGGGCCAACGTCCTGACTTTC. Translating gives CASSPVRNSGANVLTF.

This chain uses TRBV7-2 with TRBJ2-2; no clear D. Trimming removed 5 bases from V and 6 bases from J, with 10 bases in between. Germline loops: CDR1 SGHTA, CDR2 FQGNSA. The CDR3 extends over 13 amino acids. DNA of the CDR3: TGTGCCAGCAGCCCAAGTAATCCCGGGGAGCTGTTTTTT. Amino acids: CASSPSNPGELFF.

In DNA form, the CDR3 reads TGTGCCAGCAGCTCTTCGACAAGCTATGGCTACACCTTC. This encodes CASSSSTSYGYTF. V usage is TRBV7-9 and J usage is TRBJ1-2; no reliable D call. V was pared by 4 bases and J by 4 bases, with 10 bases between. The germline V gene has CDR1 SEHNR and CDR2 FQNEAQ (reference sequence). The CDR3 has 13 residues.

This CDR3 is CASSLQDGYEQYF. CDR3 bases: TGTGCCAGCAGTTTACAGGACGGCTACGAGCAGTACTTC. V and J are TRBV27 and TRBJ2-7; the D is unclear. Germline V gene data show CDR1 as MNHEY and CDR2 as SMNVEV (reference sequence). Trimming cost V 2 bases and J 3 bases, with 8 bases left between them. The CDR3 spans 13 residues.

The chain joins TRBV7-6 to TRBJ1-6; D gene ambiguous. Germline V gene data show CDR1 as SGHVS and CDR2 as FNYEAQ. V lost 4 bases, J lost 10 bases, and 8 bases lay in between. The CDR3 totals 12 residues. The CDR3 coding sequence is TGTGCCAGCAGCTCCTACCGGTCACCCCTCCACTTT. This gives the protein CASSSYRSPLHF.

This sequence joins TRBV11-2 and TRBJ2-3, with TRBD2 identical over 9 bases. The V gene's germline CDR1 is SGHAT and CDR2 FQNNGV. The CDR3 is 14 amino acids. J was trimmed by 6 bases and V by 3 bases; bases with no gene match: 4. As DNA, the CDR3 is TGTGCCAGCAGCTTCGGGACTAGCTCCGATACGCAGTATTTT. It specifies CASSFGTSSDTQYF. The full variable domain, rest sourced from reference TRBV11-2 and TRBJ2-3, is EAGVAQSPRYKIIEKRQSVAFWCNPISGHATLYWYQQILGQGPKLLIQFQNNGVVDDSQLPKDRFSAERLKGVDSTLKIQPAKLEDSAVYLCASSFGTSSDTQYFGPGTRLTVL.

The V and J genes are TRBV6-1 and TRBJ1-4; D gene ambiguous. The CDR3 spans 17 residues. Germline CDR1 reads MNHNS; CDR2 reads SASEGT. Deletions cut 2 bases from V and 0 bases from J, with 13 bases between. This CDR3 is CASSEQAGFATNEKLFF. For the CDR3, the DNA is TGTGCCAGCAGTGAACAGGCGGGATTTGCAACTAATGAAAAACTGTTTTTT.